Each of the 28 T cell receptor beta chains below was sequenced from the same sample in a study of blood T cell repertoires in COVID-19. The data were produced by immunoSEQ multiplex PCR, yet TCRdb's version contains in-frame clones alone and is incomplete. The sample contains more than 85,000 clones, roughly 80% of which appear only once. The sequencing sample was made of peripheral blood. The receptors stem from a human donor in a cohort sampled during active or convalescent COVID-19.

This clone was found a few times. Written as DNA, the CDR3 is TGTGCCAGCAGCTTTGAGGGATATAGCAATCAGCCCCAGCATTTT. Protein sequence: CASSFEGYSNQPQHF. The gene calls are TRBV11-2 and TRBJ1-5; D not certain. The CDR3 has 15 residues. V lost 3 bases and J 0 bases, leaving 9 bases between the germline ends. Germline CDR1 is SGHAT and CDR2 is FQNNGV.

The chain combines TRBV9 with TRBJ2-1; D unresolved. The CDR3 loop spans 12 amino acids. V lost 3 bases and J 9 bases, leaving 10 bases between the germline ends. CDR1 is SGDLS, CDR2 YYNGEE, per germline. In DNA form, the CDR3 reads TGTGCCAGCAGCGGGCTAGGTGGTGAGCAGTTCTTC. It encodes CASSGLGGEQFF. The variable domain in full, completed from reference TRBV9 and TRBJ2-1, reads DSGVTQTPKHLITATGQRVTLRCSPRSGDLSVYWYQQSLDQGLQFLIQYYNGEERAKGNILERFSAQQFPDLHSELNLSSLELGDSALYFCASSGLGGEQFFGPGTRLTVL.

The chain links TRBV27 to TRBJ2-1; D possibly corresponds to TRBD2 (5 bases). The length of the CDR3 is 15 residues. Germline CDR1 is MNHEY and CDR2 is SMNVEV (reference sequence). The V and J ends lost 5 bases and 6 bases respectively, with 17 bases between them. CDR3 bases: TGTGCCAGCAGTCCCAACTGGGGAGAATTCAATGAGCAGTTCTTC. This sequence encodes CASSPNWGEFNEQFF.

Written as DNA, the CDR3 is TGCGCCAGCAGCCCCAGGGGGGATAGCTCCTACGAGCAGTACTTC. Protein product: CASSPRGDSSYEQYF. This chain joins TRBV5-1 and TRBJ2-7, with D possibly matching TRBD1 (7 bases). Germline CDR1 is SGHRS and CDR2 is YFSETQ. This CDR3 comprises 15 residues. Trimming took off 4 bases at V and 0 bases at J, with 14 bases between the two ends. Combining the CDR3 with reference TRBV5-1 and TRBJ2-7 gives the whole variable domain KAGVTQTPRYLIKTRGQQVTLSCSPISGHRSVSWYQQTPGQGLQFLFEYFSETQRNKGNFPGRFSGRQFSNSRSEMNVSTLELGDSALYLCASSPRGDSSYEQYFGPGTRLTVT.

This chain connects TRBV7-2 to TRBJ2-7, with 8 positions matching TRBD1. CDR3 length: 16 amino acids. Germline CDR1 and CDR2: SGHTA and FQGNSA. The V gene end was trimmed by 1 base and the J gene end by 5 bases; junction bases not matched to a gene: 10. The DNA of the CDR3 is TGTGCCAGCAGCTTAGGTCCAGGGGGCAGTCCCCACGAGCAGTACTTC. It encodes CASSLGPGGSPHEQYF.

This clone was observed once. The rearrangement links TRBV7-2 to TRBJ1-1; D call uncertain. The V and J ends lost 5 bases and 5 bases respectively, with 24 bases between them. The germline gives CDR1 SGHTA, CDR2 FQGNSA. The CDR3 contains 17 residues. The CDR3 DNA reads TGTGCCAGCAGCCAGAGGGTCGGCGGGCGGTCGGGAACTGAAGCTTTCTTT. It codes for CASSQRVGGRSGTEAFF.

The rearrangement joins TRBV28 to TRBJ2-7, with 15 positions matching TRBD2. Germline lookup yields CDR1 MDHEN and CDR2 SYDVKM. CDR3 size: 15 residues. Germline trimming cut 2 bases from V and 4 bases from J; bases unmatched to any gene: 0. CDR3: CASSLGTSGGYEQYF. The CDR3 DNA is TGTGCCAGCAGTTTAGGGACTAGCGGGGGGTACGAGCAGTACTTC.

The chain uses TRBV20-1 and TRBJ1-2; tentatively, D is TRBD1 (6 bases). V gave up 3 bases and J gave up 4 bases, with 18 bases separating them. Germline CDR1 is DFQATT and CDR2 is SNEGSKA (reference sequence). The CDR3 loop spans 15 amino acids. CDR3 in DNA: TGCAGTGCTAGTCCGTGGAGCCAGGGGTCCTATGGCTACACCTTC. This sequence encodes CSASPWSQGSYGYTF.

The chain has TRBV11-2 and TRBJ2-7; 9 bases fit TRBD1. After removal of 4 bases from V and 6 bases from J, the junction contained 10 bases not matched to a gene. This CDR3 spans 15 amino acids. The germline gives CDR1 SGHAT, CDR2 FQNNGV. This CDR3 reads CASSSGTGKRSEQYF. The CDR3 DNA reads TGTGCCAGCAGCTCCGGGACAGGGAAAAGAAGCGAGCAGTACTTC.

V and J are TRBV18 and TRBJ1-6, with a tentative D call TRBD1 (5 bases). In germline, CDR1 is KGHSH, CDR2 LQKENI. CDR3 length: 14 residues. V was pared by 3 bases and J by 9 bases, with 12 bases between. CDR3 DNA sequence: TGTGCCAGCTCACCGGGCAGGGAGGGTTCACCCCTCCACTTT. Residues: CASSPGREGSPLHF.

The rearrangement links TRBV7-9 to TRBJ2-1; 9 nucleotides line up with TRBD1. V dropped 5 bases and J dropped 4; count of bases not matched to a gene: 6. Looked up from germline, CDR1 is SEHNR and CDR2 is FQNEAQ (reference sequence). This CDR3 is 15 amino acids long. CDR3 sequence reads: CASSARDRAYNEQFF. CDR3 coding DNA: TGTGCCAGCAGCGCGAGGGACAGGGCTTACAATGAGCAGTTCTTC.

In this sample, this clone turned up a few times. The rearrangement joins TRBV13 to TRBJ2-7; possible D gene TRBD1, 7 bases. The length of the CDR3 is 16 residues. Trimming removed 2 bases from V and 3 bases from J, with 17 bases in between. Germline CDR1 and CDR2: PRHDT and FYEKMQ (reference sequence). This CDR3 is CASSLSLAGGYYEQYF. Here the CDR3 DNA reads TGTGCCAGCAGCTTATCTCTGGCAGGGGGGTACTACGAGCAGTACTTC.

The chain combines TRBV28 with TRBJ2-7; 14 bases map to TRBD2. The CDR3 is 18 residues long. Trimming cost V 0 bases and J 3 bases; bases outside gene matches: 7. The germline V gene encodes CDR1 MDHEN and CDR2 SYDVKM. The CDR3 here is CASSLWGLAGVWGYEQYF. CDR3 sequence (DNA): TGTGCCAGCAGTTTATGGGGACTAGCGGGAGTTTGGGGCTACGAGCAGTACTTC.

V is TRBV4-2 and J is TRBJ2-7; 9 bases are shared with TRBD2. CDR3 length equals 18 residues. Germline CDR1 reads LGHNA; CDR2 reads YNFKEQ. V shed 1 base, J shed 2 bases, and the junction held 12 bases outside the gene matches. CDR3 amino acids: CASSQGVSGSISAYEQYF. The CDR3 nucleotides read TGTGCCAGCAGCCAAGGAGTTAGCGGGAGCATTTCCGCCTACGAGCAGTACTTC.

The chain links TRBV7-2 to TRBJ2-7; D not resolved. CDR3 length equals 12 residues. The V end lost 5 bases, the J end lost 0 bases, and 5 bases lay between the germline ends. Germline CDR1 and CDR2: SGHTA and FQGNSA. The CDR3 here is CASSDISYEQYF. In nucleotides, the CDR3 is TGTGCCAGCAGCGACATCTCCTACGAGCAGTACTTC.

This clone qualifies as medium-sized. This chain uses TRBV24-1 with TRBJ1-6; D is perhaps TRBD1 (6 bases). The CDR3 is made up of 18 amino acids. V was shortened by 0 bases and J by 8 bases, with 19 bases between the two germline ends. Germline lookup yields CDR1 KGHDR and CDR2 SFDVKD. In DNA, the CDR3 is TGTGCCACCAGTGATTTGTTTTGGGACACCCCAGGGGATTCACCCCTCCACTTT. Translation gives CATSDLFWDTPGDSPLHF.

The chain joins TRBV4-3 to TRBJ1-3; TRBD1 aligns across 9 bases. CDR3 length: 20 amino acids. CDR1 LGHNA and CDR2 YSLEER come from the germline V gene. V shed 0 bases, J shed 4 bases, and the junction held 16 bases outside the gene matches. DNA of the CDR3: TGCGCCAGCAGCCAAGATCTCGTGGGCGCACAGGGGGCTACAGGAAACACCATATATTTT. Protein: CASSQDLVGAQGATGNTIYF.

The chain joins TRBV6-6 to TRBJ2-7, with D unresolved. This CDR3 is 13 amino acids long. Germline CDR1 is MNHNY and CDR2 is SVGAGI (reference sequence). The V end lost 1 base, the J end lost 2 bases, and 6 bases lay between the germline ends. The CDR3 DNA is TGTGCCAGCAGTTACTTATCCGCCTACGAGCAGTACTTC. This gives the protein CASSYLSAYEQYF.

Only one count was recorded for this clone. The gene calls are TRBV6-2 or TRBV6-3 and TRBJ1-5, with D perhaps TRBD1 (6 bases). The V and J ends lost 2 bases and 4 bases respectively, with 18 bases between them. CDR3 length: 17 residues. The germline gives CDR1 MNHEY, CDR2 SVGEGT. The CDR3 spells CASSYPVGGAWNQPQHF. The CDR3 DNA sequence: TGTGCCAGCAGTTACCCCGTCGGGGGGGCATGGAATCAGCCCCAGCATTTT.

The rearrangement uses TRBV30 and TRBJ1-3, with TRBD1 matching over 7 bases. Germline V CDR1 and CDR2: GTSNPN, SVGIG (reference sequence). Losses at the gene ends were 7 bases for V and 2 bases for J; bases not matched to a gene: 14. This CDR3 is 16 amino acids long. CDR3 residues: CASTGIGVLAGNTIYF. CDR3 nucleotide sequence: TGTGCCTCGACAGGGATTGGGGTTCTAGCTGGAAACACCATATATTTT.

The chain combines TRBV12-3 or TRBV12-4 with TRBJ2-5, with D unresolved. V shed 3 bases and J shed 1 base, with 6 bases lying between them. The CDR3 contains 13 residues. This CDR3 reads CASSLRGQETQYF. The CDR3 DNA reads TGTGCCAGCAGTTTGCGAGGCCAAGAGACCCAGTACTTC.

The chain employs TRBV11-3 and TRBJ2-7, with D possibly being TRBD1 (6 bases). The CDR3 spans 15 residues. The V and J ends lost 6 bases and 2 bases respectively, with 17 bases between them. Germline V gene lookup returns CDR1 SGHNT and CDR2 YENEEA. CDR3 DNA sequence: TGTGCCAGCAGAACTCGGGGACAAGGAGCCTACGAGCAGTACTTC. It translates to CASRTRGQGAYEQYF.

This clone was seen only once. The rearrangement joins TRBV7-2 to TRBJ2-3, with D maybe TRBD2 (7 bases). Trimming removed 6 bases at V and 0 bases at J, with 25 bases between. The CDR3 sequence is 19 residues long. CDR1 and CDR2 from the germline V gene are SGHTA and FQGNSA. CDR3 in amino acids: CASRHLGGALRSSTDTQYF. The CDR3 DNA is TGTGCCAGCAGACACCTGGGGGGGGCCCTGCGAAGTAGCACAGATACGCAGTATTTT.

The gene calls are TRBV6-2 or TRBV6-3 and TRBJ2-6; 12 positions agree with TRBD2. CDR3 length equals 19 residues. Trimming cost V 5 bases and J 0 bases; bases outside gene matches: 8. Per the germline V gene, CDR1 is MNHEY and CDR2 is SVGEGT. Here the CDR3 reads CASSGDGTSGLSGANVLTF. The CDR3 coding sequence is TGTGCCAGCAGTGGAGACGGGACTAGCGGGCTCTCTGGGGCCAACGTCCTGACTTTC.

The CDR3 DNA is TGTGCCAGCAGCGCCCGGACAGGGGGCGTCTCAGATACGCAGTATTTT. Translation: CASSARTGGVSDTQYF. V gene TRBV9 combines with J gene TRBJ2-3; 11 positions agree with TRBD1. Germline-derived CDR1 and CDR2 are SGDLS and YYNGEE. With 3 bases clipped from V and 4 bases from J, the junction kept 7 bases outside the gene matches. CDR3 size: 16 residues.

J is TRBJ1-5 and V is TRBV19; no definite D call. V dropped 9 bases and J dropped 3 bases, with 24 bases sitting between them. CDR1 is LNHDA and CDR2 is SQIVND in the germline V gene (reference sequence). CDR3 length equals 17 residues. CDR3 in amino acids: CASQISLTGRDNQPQHF. The CDR3 DNA reads TGTGCCAGCCAGATATCTCTAACCGGACGGGACAATCAGCCCCAGCATTTT.

The chain couples TRBV6-5 to TRBJ2-7; 8 bases fit TRBD2. Germline V gene sequence: CDR1 MNHEY, CDR2 SVGAGI. V was clipped by 0 bases and J by 2 bases; unmatched bases: 3. This CDR3 contains 15 residues. Here the CDR3 DNA reads TGTGCCAGCAGTTACTCAGGGACTAGGACCTACGAGCAGTACTTC. This encodes CASSYSGTRTYEQYF.

The rearrangement uses TRBV18 and TRBJ2-2; TRBD2 matches at 8 bases. There are 15 residues in the CDR3. J lost 4 bases, V lost 2 bases, and 3 bases had no gene match. Germline V CDR1 and CDR2: KGHSH, LQKENI. The CDR3 region has the DNA TGTGCCAGCTCACCATTAGCGGGACCCACCGGGGAGCTGTTTTTT. Residues: CASSPLAGPTGELFF.